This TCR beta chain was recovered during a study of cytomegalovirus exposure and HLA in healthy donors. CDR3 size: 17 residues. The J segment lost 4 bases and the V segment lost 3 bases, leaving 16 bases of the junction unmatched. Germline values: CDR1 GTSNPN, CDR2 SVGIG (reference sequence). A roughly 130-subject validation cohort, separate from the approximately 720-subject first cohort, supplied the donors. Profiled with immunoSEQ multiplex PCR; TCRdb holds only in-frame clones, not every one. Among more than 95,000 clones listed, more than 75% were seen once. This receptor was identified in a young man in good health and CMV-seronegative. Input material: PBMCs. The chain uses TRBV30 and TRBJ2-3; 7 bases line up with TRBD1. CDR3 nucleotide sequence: TGTGCCTGGAGCGCACGACGGACAGGTTATCTCCCAGATACGCAGTATTTT. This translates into CAWSARRTGYLPDTQYF.